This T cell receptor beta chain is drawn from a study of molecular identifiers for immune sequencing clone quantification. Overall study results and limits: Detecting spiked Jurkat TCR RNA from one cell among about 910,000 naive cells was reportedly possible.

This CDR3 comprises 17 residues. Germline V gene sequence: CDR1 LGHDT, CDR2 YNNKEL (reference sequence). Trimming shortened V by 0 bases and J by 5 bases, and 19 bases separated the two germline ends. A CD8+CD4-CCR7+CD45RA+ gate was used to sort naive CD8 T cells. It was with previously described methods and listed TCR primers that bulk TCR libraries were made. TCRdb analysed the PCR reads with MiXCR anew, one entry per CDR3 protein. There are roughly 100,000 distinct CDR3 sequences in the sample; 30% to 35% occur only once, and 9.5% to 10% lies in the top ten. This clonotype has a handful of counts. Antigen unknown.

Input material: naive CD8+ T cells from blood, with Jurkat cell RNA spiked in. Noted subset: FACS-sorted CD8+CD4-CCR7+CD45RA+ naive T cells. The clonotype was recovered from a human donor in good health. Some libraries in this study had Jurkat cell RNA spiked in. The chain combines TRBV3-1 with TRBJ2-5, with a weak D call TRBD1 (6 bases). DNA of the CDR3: TGTGCCAGCAGCCAAGATTATGTGCCAGGGGCCGGGGAGACCCAGTACTTC. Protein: CASSQDYVPGAGETQYF.